This TCR beta chain originates from a study of blood T cells in healthy people across ages. There were at least 5 micrograms of total RNA extracted from every sample. Losses at the gene ends were 6 bases for V and 9 bases for J; bases not matched to a gene: 7. This CDR3 contains 13 residues. Study conclusions and caveats: The donors' CMV status was not determined, possibly confounding changes in expanded clonotypes. Aged donors had fewer naive CD4+ cells and lower diversity than long-lived donors. Getting older went along with TCR beta diversity per million T cells dropping roughly linearly.

In the case of this clonotype: As yet, its antigen is unknown.

A second about 7 to 11 cycle PCR used barcoded and J-beta primers. One entry per CDR3 protein results from TCRdb running MiXCR on the 5' RACE reads. The sample has some 1.7 million distinct CDR3 sequences; approximately 28% are singletons. The receptor comes from a woman under 40 in good health. V gene TRBV12-3 or TRBV12-4 combines with J gene TRBJ2-1, with 8 nucleotides matching TRBD2. The sequenced sample consisted of blood. CDR3 bases: TGTGCCAGCAGCGGAAGCCGGGGGGGTGAGCAGTTCTTC. Its translation: CASSGSRGGEQFF.